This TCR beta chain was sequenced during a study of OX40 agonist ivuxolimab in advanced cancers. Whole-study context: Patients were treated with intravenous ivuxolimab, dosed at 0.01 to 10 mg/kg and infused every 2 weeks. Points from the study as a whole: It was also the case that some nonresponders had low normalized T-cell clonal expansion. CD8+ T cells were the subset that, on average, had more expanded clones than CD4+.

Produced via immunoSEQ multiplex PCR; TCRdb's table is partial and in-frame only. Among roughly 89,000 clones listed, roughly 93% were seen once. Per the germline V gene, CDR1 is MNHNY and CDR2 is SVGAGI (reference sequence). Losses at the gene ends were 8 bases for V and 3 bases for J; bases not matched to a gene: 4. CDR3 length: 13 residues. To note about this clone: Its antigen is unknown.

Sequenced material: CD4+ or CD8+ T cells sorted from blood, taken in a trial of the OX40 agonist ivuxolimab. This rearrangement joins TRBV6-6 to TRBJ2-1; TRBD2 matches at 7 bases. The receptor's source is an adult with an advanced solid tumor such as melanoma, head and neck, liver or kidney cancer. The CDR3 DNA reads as TGTGCCAGCGGTAAGCGGGACTACAATGAGCAGTTCTTC. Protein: CASGKRDYNEQFF.